This T cell receptor beta chain was sequenced in a study of blood T cells in healthy people across ages (dated by TCRdb to about 2015). Background on the whole study: In model experiments, template switching captured about one uniquely barcoded TCR beta cDNA molecule for every two T cells. To avoid experimental bias, donors of different ages were spread randomly across the sequencing lanes. The study measured age-related changes in TCR beta repertoire diversity using deep sequencing normalized with unique cDNA molecular identifiers. The study analyzed two additional independent replicas of 1 million unique cDNA reads from the same blood draw for two donors, one aged 18 to 29 and one aged 80 or older. The donors were divided into four age groups: young (average around 16 years), middle-aged (about 40), aged (about 60) and long-lived (roughly 88).

Turning to this clonotype: The clone's antigen remains unknown. Base qualities are missing; no much larger clone stands one base away.

The protocol used for the library was 5' RACE. Instrument on record: Illumina HiSeq 2500. The second PCR ran for about 7 to 11 cycles and used a J-beta primer mix along with a sample-barcoded 5' primer. A template-switch 5' adaptor carrying 12 random nucleotides introduced a unique molecular identifier onto each TCR beta cDNA molecule. Each sample yielded at least 2.5 million CDR3-containing paired-end reads. First-strand cDNA was synthesized from all RNA with the Mint cDNA synthesis kit, primed by a TRBC-specific oligonucleotide. All cDNA was treated with uracil-DNA glycosylase and then went through a first 18-cycle PCR with the universal primers M1SS and BC2_uni_R. As for the original processing: For normalization, 1 million high-quality reads, each with a distinct molecular identifier, were randomly selected from each sample. Instead of being binned into consensus sequences, reads with shared molecular identifiers were discarded. MiTCR, run with a Q25 quality threshold and the strictest error-elimination algorithm, handled CDR3 identification, clonotype clustering and error correction. A nonparametric unseen species model using Euler transformation provided a lower-bound estimate of total TCR beta diversity. Using fastp trimming at Q25 and MiXCR clonotype assembly, TCRdb reanalyzed the public sequencing data and kept in-frame beta chains. Entries that share a CDR3 protein sequence are merged under the most common genes and DNA. What appears here as the V and J calls and clone size reflects TCRdb's work, not the paper's. The sample data list over 950,000 distinct CDR3 sequences, and under 40% of these were observed just once. Under 15% of the sample is in the top ten clones.

Here is what the overall study found, with its caveats: Conclusive comparison of naive and antigen-experienced compartments was prevented by the profiling of bulk unsorted PBMCs. The CMV infection status of donors was not known, potentially confounding age-related changes in expanded clonotypes. A strong correlation was found between observed TCR beta diversity and the percentage of naive T cells measured by flow cytometry. Compared with the aged group, the long-lived group had more naive CD4+ T cells, fewer expanded clones and increased TCR diversity, suggesting age selection. Observed TCR beta diversity per million T cells fell roughly linearly with age, and a significant reduction was already apparent by age roughly 40. Estimates of total diversity based on one million sequenced T cells were considered lower bounds and underestimates.

V sheds 0 bases and J sheds 3 bases, leaving 5 bases between their ends. Sequences SGHRS (CDR1) and YFSETQ (CDR2) are obtained from the germline V gene. There are 13 amino acids in the CDR3, from cysteine to phenylalanine inclusive. Kept here is only the CDR3 DNA, which spans 39 bases and is read in frame from base 1. The 39 donors, aged roughly 6 to 95 years, were systemically healthy Caucasian individuals from Russia. Around 10 milliliters of peripheral blood were collected from each donor into EDTA-treated Vacutainer tubes. PBMCs were isolated by Ficoll-Paque density-gradient centrifugation, with at least 6.5 million obtained per sample. Trizol reagent was used to extract total RNA from the PBMCs, yielding at least 5.5 micrograms per sample. For every donor, flow cytometry on a PBMC aliquot measured the percentage of naive CD45RAhigh/CD27high T cells.

Source material: blood. The sequence came from a man aged 18-30 years in good health. The chain employs TRBV5-1 and TRBJ2-3, with the D gene not clear enough to name. At the DNA level, the sequence is TGCGCCAGCAGCTTGGAATTGACAGATACGCAGTATTTT. This sequence encodes CASSLELTDTQYF.